The 12 T cell receptor beta chains given below trace back to one sample, sequenced in a study of shared clonotypes between healthy human individuals. Using immunoSEQ multiplex PCR, the repertoire was profiled, and TCRdb retains in-frame clones only, with some absent. This sample carries under 600,000 clones, 97% of them seen once, and the ten largest clones take around 0.058%. Sequencing used naive CD4+ T cells sorted from blood. The subset is: CD45RA+ positively selected. The receptors originated from a woman in her 30s in good health.

The table lists this clone with a few counts. The J gene is TRBJ1-2, the V gene TRBV27; D call uncertain. The V end lost 3 bases, the J end lost 5 bases, and 10 bases lay between the germline ends. The CDR3 loop spans 13 amino acids. Germline lookup yields CDR1 MNHEY and CDR2 SMNVEV (reference sequence). CDR3 DNA: TGTGCCAGCAGTTTCGGCAGTACATATGGCTACACCTTC. It yields the protein CASSFGSTYGYTF.

V is TRBV19 and J is TRBJ1-1; 9 bases agree with TRBD1. Germline assignment: CDR1 LNHDA and CDR2 SQIVND (reference sequence). The CDR3 extends over 16 amino acids. The V and J ends lost 6 bases and 6 bases, in that order; junction bases with no gene match: 14. CDR3: CASRNRGRMERAEAFF. CDR3 DNA: TGTGCCAGTAGAAACAGGGGGCGCATGGAGAGGGCTGAAGCTTTCTTT.

The chain couples TRBV4-2 to TRBJ2-3; possibly TRBD2 for D (6 bases). Germline-derived CDR1 and CDR2 are LGHNA and YNFKEQ. The CDR3 runs 16 residues. Trimming left V 3 bases short and J 3 bases short, with 16 bases between. Here the CDR3 DNA reads TGTGCCAGCAGCCAGCGCGGGACGACCATTACAGATACGCAGTATTTT. Protein sequence: CASSQRGTTITDTQYF.

J is TRBJ2-1 and V is TRBV27, with 7 bases lining up with TRBD2. V lost 7 bases, J lost 7 bases, and 16 bases stayed unmatched. The CDR3 has 16 residues. Germline V gene lookup returns CDR1 MNHEY and CDR2 SMNVEV (reference sequence). The CDR3: CASTHRGGRGVNEQFF. In DNA, the CDR3 is TGTGCCAGCACCCACCGAGGCGGGAGAGGCGTAAATGAGCAGTTCTTC.

The rearrangement links TRBV5-1 to TRBJ1-2; no reliable D call. The CDR3 spans 13 residues. The V and J ends lost 2 bases and 2 bases respectively, with 7 bases between them. Per germline, CDR1 SGHRS and CDR2 YFSETQ. CDR3 in amino acids: CASSFQENYGYTF. CDR3 in DNA: TGCGCCAGCAGCTTCCAGGAGAACTATGGCTACACCTTC.

This chain uses TRBV10-1 with TRBJ2-3, with D unclear. The CDR3 covers 13 residues. Germline CDR1 WNHNN, CDR2 SYGVQD (reference sequence). V lost 4 bases and J 1 base, leaving 6 bases between the germline ends. The CDR3 nucleotides read TGCGCCAGCAGTGTTGGGGGCACAGATACGCAGTATTTT. Protein: CASSVGGTDTQYF.

The V call is TRBV6-5, the J call TRBJ1-2; D is possibly TRBD1 (6 bases). This CDR3 contains 15 residues. V lost 0 bases and J lost 2, with 10 bases in between. CDR1 is MNHEY and CDR2 is SVGAGI in the germline V gene. CDR3 nucleotide sequence: TGTGCCAGCAGTTACTCGGCGCAGGGGAACTATGGCTACACCTTC. Translating gives CASSYSAQGNYGYTF.

J is TRBJ2-5 and V is TRBV5-1; 10 positions agree with TRBD2. The trim removed 1 base at V and 5 bases at J, leaving 2 bases unmatched. CDR3 length: 14 residues. CDR1 is SGHRS and CDR2 is YFSETQ in the germline V gene. The CDR3 DNA sequence: TGCGCCAGCAGCTTGCCTAGCGGGAGCGAGACCCAGTACTTC. As protein: CASSLPSGSETQYF. Together with reference TRBV5-1 and TRBJ2-5, the CDR3 gives the full variable domain: KAGVTQTPRYLIKTRGQQVTLSCSPISGHRSVSWYQQTPGQGLQFLFEYFSETQRNKGNFPGRFSGRQFSNSRSEMNVSTLELGDSALYLCASSLPSGSETQYFGPGTRLLVL.

V and J are TRBV19 and TRBJ1-5; no reliable D call. V lost 9 bases, J lost 2 bases, and 8 bases lay in between. CDR1 LNHDA and CDR2 SQIVND come from the germline V gene (reference sequence). This CDR3 has 12 amino acids. CDR3 residues: CASSLGNQPQHF. DNA of the CDR3: TGTGCCAGCAGTCTAGGCAATCAGCCCCAGCATTTT.

The chain couples TRBV27 to TRBJ1-5; 7 nucleotides line up with TRBD1. The germline CDR1 and CDR2 sequences are MNHEY and SMNVEV (reference sequence). The J segment lost 4 bases and the V segment lost 1 base, leaving 4 bases of the junction unmatched. This CDR3 spans 15 amino acids. The CDR3: CASSLFQGGNQPQHF. DNA for the CDR3: TGTGCCAGCAGTTTATTTCAGGGGGGGAATCAGCCCCAGCATTTT.

The chain couples TRBV5-5 to TRBJ2-3; weak D call: TRBD1 (5 bases). The germline V gene has CDR1 SGHKS and CDR2 YYEKEE (reference sequence). The germline V and J ends were trimmed by 3 bases and 0 bases, with 14 bases remaining between them. This CDR3 contains 16 residues. CDR3 DNA sequence: TGTGCCAGCAGCTCCGGTAGGGGTTTAAGCACAGATACGCAGTATTTT. Translating gives CASSSGRGLSTDTQYF.

CDR3 nucleotide sequence: TGTGCCAGTAGGGGGCGGGACAGAAGAAGGGAAAAACTGTTTTTT. Translating gives CASRGRDRRREKLFF. The chain employs TRBV19 and TRBJ1-4; TRBD1 matches at 7 bases. The CDR3 totals 15 residues. Looked up from germline, CDR1 is LNHDA and CDR2 is SQIVND (reference sequence). Trimming took 6 bases from V and 8 from J; bases not matched to a gene: 12.